A selection of T cell receptor beta chains follows, all from one sample in a study of technical replicates of blood from a few donors. The repertoire was sequenced with immunoSEQ multiplex PCR; TCRdb's copy has only in-frame clones and lacks some. The table has approximately 85,000 clones, over 85% seen once; the top ten hold 0.26%. The sequenced material came from T cells isolated from PBMCs. The receptors here all came from a human donor in good health. The CDR3 runs from the conserved cysteine through the conserved F or W. Fields, in order: clone size, D gene, J gene, V gene, CDR3 protein, CDR3 DNA. The D gene is left open where the match is weak. Expanded clones are given a class, and other clones once, few, many or no size at all.

clone size: NA; D gene: TRBD1; J gene: TRBJ1-3; V gene: TRBV30; CDR3 protein: CAWSAGQGAGNTIYF; CDR3 DNA: TGTGCCTGGAGCGCGGGACAGGGAGCCGGAAACACCATATATTTT
clone size: NA; D gene: NA; J gene: TRBJ1-2; V gene: TRBV28; CDR3 protein: CASSLSPRTVYGYTF; CDR3 DNA: TGTGCCAGCAGTTTATCCCCAAGAACAGTGTATGGCTACACCTTC
clone size: once; D gene: NA; J gene: TRBJ1-4; V gene: TRBV5-1; CDR3 protein: CASSLQGSNEKLFF; CDR3 DNA: TGCGCCAGCAGCTTGCAGGGGAGTAATGAAAAACTGTTTTTT
clone size: NA; D gene: TRBD2; J gene: TRBJ2-7; V gene: TRBV6-5; CDR3 protein: CASSYNSGGFYEQYF; CDR3 DNA: TGTGCCAGCAGTTATAATAGCGGGGGCTTTTACGAGCAGTACTTC
clone size: once; D gene: NA; J gene: TRBJ2-2; V gene: TRBV28; CDR3 protein: CASSLLQGGTGELFF; CDR3 DNA: TGTGCCAGCAGTTTACTCCAGGGCGGCACCGGGGAGCTGTTTTTT
clone size: NA; D gene: TRBD2; J gene: TRBJ2-5; V gene: TRBV6-6; CDR3 protein: CASSRTSGLKTQYF; CDR3 DNA: TGTGCCAGCAGTCGGACTAGCGGGCTGAAGACCCAGTACTTC
clone size: once; D gene: TRBD1; J gene: TRBJ1-2; V gene: TRBV30; CDR3 protein: CAWSVGTGGVLRGYTF; CDR3 DNA: TGTGCCTGGAGTGTAGGGACAGGGGGAGTCTTACGCGGCTACACCTTC
clone size: NA; D gene: TRBD2; J gene: TRBJ2-5; V gene: TRBV13; CDR3 protein: CASSSGLAEDF; CDR3 DNA: TGTGCCAGCAGCTCGGGACTAGCGGAGGACTTC
clone size: NA; D gene: NA; J gene: TRBJ1-2; V gene: TRBV4-1; CDR3 protein: CASSHLRTHVRDGYTF; CDR3 DNA: TGCGCCAGCAGCCACCTGAGGACACATGTCCGGGATGGCTACACCTTC
clone size: NA; D gene: TRBD1; J gene: TRBJ1-1; V gene: TRBV11-2; CDR3 protein: CASSSQGGSSTEAFF; CDR3 DNA: TGTGCCAGCAGCTCGCAGGGGGGCAGTTCCACTGAAGCTTTCTTT
clone size: NA; D gene: NA; J gene: TRBJ2-7; V gene: TRBV6-6; CDR3 protein: CASSSSTPNEQYF; CDR3 DNA: TGTGCCAGCAGTTCTTCCACACCCAACGAGCAGTACTTC
clone size: NA; D gene: NA; J gene: TRBJ2-1; V gene: TRBV6-5; CDR3 protein: CASSWGPGNEQFF; CDR3 DNA: TGTGCCAGCAGTTGGGGCCCTGGGAATGAGCAGTTCTTC
clone size: NA; D gene: TRBD1; J gene: TRBJ2-2; V gene: TRBV6-5; CDR3 protein: CASSSTGTGELFF; CDR3 DNA: TGTGCCAGCAGCTCGACAGGGACCGGGGAGCTGTTTTTT
clone size: NA; D gene: TRBD1; J gene: TRBJ1-1; V gene: TRBV6-5; CDR3 protein: CASSYRRQGFEAFF; CDR3 DNA: TGTGCCAGCAGTTACAGGCGACAGGGGTTTGAAGCTTTCTTT
clone size: once; D gene: TRBD2; J gene: TRBJ2-7; V gene: TRBV6-6; CDR3 protein: CASSYSTLAGRYEQYF; CDR3 DNA: TGTGCCAGCAGTTACTCGACCCTAGCGGGAAGATACGAGCAGTACTTC
clone size: many; D gene: TRBD1; J gene: TRBJ1-2; V gene: TRBV19; CDR3 protein: CASSMSDRSRHGYTF; CDR3 DNA: TGTGCCAGTAGTATGTCGGACAGGAGTAGACATGGCTACACCTTC
clone size: NA; D gene: NA; J gene: TRBJ1-2; V gene: TRBV7-9; CDR3 protein: CASSHPGQGETTLYGYTF; CDR3 DNA: TGTGCCAGCAGCCACCCCGGGCAGGGTGAAACAACCCTCTATGGCTACACCTTC
clone size: NA; D gene: NA; J gene: TRBJ1-4; V gene: TRBV30; CDR3 protein: CAWSVPGLTGEKLFF; CDR3 DNA: TGTGCCTGGAGTGTACCCGGACTAACGGGTGAAAAACTGTTTTTT
clone size: NA; D gene: TRBD2; J gene: TRBJ2-1; V gene: TRBV6-5; CDR3 protein: CASSYTLAGGYNEQFF; CDR3 DNA: TGTGCCAGCAGTTACACCCTAGCGGGGGGGTACAATGAGCAGTTCTTC
clone size: NA; D gene: NA; J gene: TRBJ2-1; V gene: TRBV18; CDR3 protein: CASSPGQSNVNEQFF; CDR3 DNA: TGTGCCAGCTCACCAGGACAGAGTAATGTGAATGAGCAGTTCTTC